This entry describes one T cell receptor beta chain. Its antigen is currently unknown. The data belong to a study of identical twins. Study-wide points: Interpretation of the results relied on cross-sectional statistical analysis and not on following the same donors.

TCRdb passed the 5' RACE reads through MiXCR, listing each CDR3 protein once. The sample shows under 900,000 distinct CDR3 sequences, around a sixth of them seen only once. CDR1 MGHRA and CDR2 YSYEKL come from the germline V gene. V was clipped by 4 bases and J by 5 bases; unmatched bases: 8. This CDR3 spans 15 amino acids. The sample was also linked to a second study, of T cells expressing NK-cell markers. From that second work: It was from sorted CD3+CD56+NKG2C+, CD3+CD56+NKG2C- and CD3+CD56-NKG2C+ T cells that TCR beta repertoires came. Sorting was limited to alpha-beta TCR-expressing T cells with an anti-gamma-delta TCR antibody in several experiments. Topping the CD3+CD56-NKG2C+ fraction as well were these clonotypes, in several donors.

This sequence originates from a woman under 30 in good health. What was sequenced was PBMCs. This chain joins TRBV4-1 and TRBJ2-4, with 7 bases lining up with TRBD2. CDR3 sequence reads: CASSRSGLVENIQYF. CDR3 sequence (DNA): TGCGCCAGCAGCCGATCCGGACTAGTGGAAAACATTCAGTACTTC.